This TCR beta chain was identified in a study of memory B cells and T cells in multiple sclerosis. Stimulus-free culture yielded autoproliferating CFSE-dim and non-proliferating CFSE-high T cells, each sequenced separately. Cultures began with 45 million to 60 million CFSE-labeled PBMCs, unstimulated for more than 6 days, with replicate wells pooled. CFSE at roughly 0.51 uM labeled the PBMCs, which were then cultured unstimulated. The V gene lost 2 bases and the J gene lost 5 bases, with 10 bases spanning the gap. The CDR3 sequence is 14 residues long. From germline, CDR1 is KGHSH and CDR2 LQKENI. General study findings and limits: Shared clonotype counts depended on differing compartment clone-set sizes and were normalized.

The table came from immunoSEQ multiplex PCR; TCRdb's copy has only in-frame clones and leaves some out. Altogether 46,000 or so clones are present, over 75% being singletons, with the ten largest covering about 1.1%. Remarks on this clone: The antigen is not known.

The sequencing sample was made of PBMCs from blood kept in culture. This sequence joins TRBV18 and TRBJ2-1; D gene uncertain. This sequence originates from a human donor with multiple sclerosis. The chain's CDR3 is CASSPWRENNEQFF. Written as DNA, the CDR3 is TGTGCCAGCTCACCATGGCGAGAGAACAATGAGCAGTTCTTC. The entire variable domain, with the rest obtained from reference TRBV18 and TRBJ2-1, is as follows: NAGVMQNPRHLVRRRGQEARLRCSPMKGHSHVYWYRQLPEEGLKFMVYLQKENIIDESGMPKERFSAEFPKEGPSILRIQQVVRGDSAAYFCASSPWRENNEQFFGPGTRLTVL.